The text below deals with one T cell receptor (beta chain). Antigen specificity is unknown. The sample is drawn from a study of cytomegalovirus exposure and HLA in healthy donors. The PCR had 60 Vbeta and 13 Jbeta primers. Assay used: immunoSEQ multiplex PCR; TCRdb lists only in-frame clones, some missing. The sample records 110,000 to 150,000 clones, roughly 80% being singletons. Per germline, CDR1 MNHNS and CDR2 SASEGT. The V and J ends lost 9 bases and 3 bases respectively, with 12 bases between them. The CDR3 sequence is 13 residues long. General observations from the study: Accurate prediction of HLA-A and HLA-B alleles (for most subjects) was reportedly achieved from TCR beta sequences. CMV serostatus was the only immune exposure information that was available.

The rearrangement joins TRBV6-1 to TRBJ1-3; the D gene is possibly TRBD1 (5 bases). The receptor was derived from a man aged 40-49 years in good health and CMV-seronegative. Specimen: PBMCs. CDR3 sequence: CASSGGVGNTIYF. DNA of the CDR3: TGTGCCAGTTCCGGGGGGGTTGGAAACACCATATATTTT.